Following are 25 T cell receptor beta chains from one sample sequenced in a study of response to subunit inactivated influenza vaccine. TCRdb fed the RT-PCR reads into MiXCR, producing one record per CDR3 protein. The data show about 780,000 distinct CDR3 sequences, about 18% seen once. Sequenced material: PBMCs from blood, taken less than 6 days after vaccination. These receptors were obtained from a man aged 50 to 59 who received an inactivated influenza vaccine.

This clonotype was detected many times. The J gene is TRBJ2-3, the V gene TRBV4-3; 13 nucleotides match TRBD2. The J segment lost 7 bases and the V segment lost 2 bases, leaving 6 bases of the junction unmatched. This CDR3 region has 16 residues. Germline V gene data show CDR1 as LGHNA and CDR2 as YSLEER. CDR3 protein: CASSQSATSGRNTQYF. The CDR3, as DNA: TGCGCCAGCAGCCAATCCGCGACTAGCGGGAGGAATACGCAGTATTTT.

In nucleotides, the CDR3 is TGTGCCAGCAGCTTCCGCCAGGGGAGTGAAAAACTGTTTTTT. Its translation is CASSFRQGSEKLFF. The chain employs TRBV12-3 or TRBV12-4 and TRBJ1-4; tentative D call: TRBD1 (6 bases). This CDR3 comprises 14 residues. The V end lost 6 bases, the J end lost 7 bases, and 15 bases lay between the germline ends.

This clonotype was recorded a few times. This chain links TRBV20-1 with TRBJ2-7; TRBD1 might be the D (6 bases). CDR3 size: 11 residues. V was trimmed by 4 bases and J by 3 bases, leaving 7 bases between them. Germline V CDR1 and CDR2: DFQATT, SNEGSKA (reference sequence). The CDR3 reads CSAIRGYEQYF. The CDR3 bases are TGCAGTGCTATCAGGGGCTACGAGCAGTACTTC.

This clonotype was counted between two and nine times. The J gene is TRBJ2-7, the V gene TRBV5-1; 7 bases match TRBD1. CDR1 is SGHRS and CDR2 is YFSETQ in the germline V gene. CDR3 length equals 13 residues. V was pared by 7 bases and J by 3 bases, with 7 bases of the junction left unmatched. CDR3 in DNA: TGCGCCAGCGGGACAGATTCAATCTACGAGCAGTACTTC. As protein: CASGTDSIYEQYF.

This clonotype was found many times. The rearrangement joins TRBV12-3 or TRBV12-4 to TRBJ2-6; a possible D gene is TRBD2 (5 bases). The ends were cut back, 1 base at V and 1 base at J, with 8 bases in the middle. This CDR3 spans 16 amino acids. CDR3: CASSLGRGSGANVLTF. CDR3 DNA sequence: TGTGCCAGCAGTTTAGGACGGGGATCTGGGGCCAACGTCCTGACTTTC.

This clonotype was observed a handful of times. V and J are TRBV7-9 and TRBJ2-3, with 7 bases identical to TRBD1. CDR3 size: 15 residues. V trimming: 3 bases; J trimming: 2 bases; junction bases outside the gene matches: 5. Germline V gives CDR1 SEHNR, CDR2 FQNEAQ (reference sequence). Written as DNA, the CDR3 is TGTGCCAGCAGCTTTACAGGGGCCCTCACAGATACGCAGTATTTT. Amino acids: CASSFTGALTDTQYF.

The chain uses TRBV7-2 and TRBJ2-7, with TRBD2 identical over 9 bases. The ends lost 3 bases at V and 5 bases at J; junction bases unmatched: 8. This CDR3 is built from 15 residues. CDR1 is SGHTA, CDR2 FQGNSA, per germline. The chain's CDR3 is CASSLGGRVVDEQYF. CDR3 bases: TGTGCCAGCAGCTTGGGCGGGAGGGTCGTGGACGAGCAGTACTTC.

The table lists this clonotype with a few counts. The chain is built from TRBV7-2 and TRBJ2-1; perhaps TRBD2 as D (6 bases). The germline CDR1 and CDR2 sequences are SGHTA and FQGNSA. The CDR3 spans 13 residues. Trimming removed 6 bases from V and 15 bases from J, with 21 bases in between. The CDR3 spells CASRQSDRDSAFF. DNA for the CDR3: TGTGCCAGCAGACAATCCGACCGGGACTCGGCGTTCTTC.

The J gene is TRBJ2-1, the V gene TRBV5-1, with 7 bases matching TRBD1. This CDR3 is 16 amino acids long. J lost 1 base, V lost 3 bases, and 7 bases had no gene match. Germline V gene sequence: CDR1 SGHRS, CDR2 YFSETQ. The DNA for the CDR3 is TGCGCCAGCAGCTGGGGACAGTCCAGTTCCTACAATGAGCAGTTCTTC. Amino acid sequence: CASSWGQSSSYNEQFF.

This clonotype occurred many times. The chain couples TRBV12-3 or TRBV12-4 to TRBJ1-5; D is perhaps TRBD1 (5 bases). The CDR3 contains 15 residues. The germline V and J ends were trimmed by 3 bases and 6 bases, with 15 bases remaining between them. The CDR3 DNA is TGTGCCAGCAGTTTTCTGCAGGGCCTCAGTCAGCCCCAGCATTTT. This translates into CASSFLQGLSQPQHF.

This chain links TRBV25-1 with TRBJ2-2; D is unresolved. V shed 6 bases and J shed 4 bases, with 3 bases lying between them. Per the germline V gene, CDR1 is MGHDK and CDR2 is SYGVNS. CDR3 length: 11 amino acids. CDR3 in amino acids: CASRATGELFF. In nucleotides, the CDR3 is TGTGCCAGCAGAGCCACCGGGGAGCTGTTTTTT.

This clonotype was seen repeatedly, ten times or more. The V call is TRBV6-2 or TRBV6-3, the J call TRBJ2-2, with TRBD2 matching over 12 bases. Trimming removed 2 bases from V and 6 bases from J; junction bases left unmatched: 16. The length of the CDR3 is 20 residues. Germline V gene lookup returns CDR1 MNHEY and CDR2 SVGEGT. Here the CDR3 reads CASSYRIGFSTSGGPGELFF. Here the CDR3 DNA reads TGTGCCAGCAGTTACCGGATTGGGTTCTCGACTAGCGGGGGTCCCGGGGAGCTGTTTTTT.

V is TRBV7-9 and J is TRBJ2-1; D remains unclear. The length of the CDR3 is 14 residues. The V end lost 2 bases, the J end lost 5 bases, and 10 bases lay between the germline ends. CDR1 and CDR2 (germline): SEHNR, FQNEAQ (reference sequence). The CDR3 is CASSLRLSHNEQFF. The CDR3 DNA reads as TGTGCCAGCAGCTTACGCCTTAGCCACAATGAGCAGTTCTTC. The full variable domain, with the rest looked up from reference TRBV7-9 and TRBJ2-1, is DTGVSQNPRHKITKRGQNVTFRCDPISEHNRLYWYRQTLGQGPEFLTYFQNEAQLEKSRLLSDRFSAERPKGSFSTLEIQRTEQGDSAMYLCASSLRLSHNEQFFGPGTRLTVL.

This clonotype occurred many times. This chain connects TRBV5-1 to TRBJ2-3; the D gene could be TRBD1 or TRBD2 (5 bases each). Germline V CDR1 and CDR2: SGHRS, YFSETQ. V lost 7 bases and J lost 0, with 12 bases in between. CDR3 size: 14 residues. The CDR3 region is CASRTGTSTDTQYF. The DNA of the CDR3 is TGCGCCAGCCGGACGGGGACCAGCACAGATACGCAGTATTTT.

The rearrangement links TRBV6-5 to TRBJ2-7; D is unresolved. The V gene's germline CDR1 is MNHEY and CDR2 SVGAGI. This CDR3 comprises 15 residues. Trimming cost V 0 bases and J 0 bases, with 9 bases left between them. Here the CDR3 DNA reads TGTGCCAGCAGTTACTCGATTTTAGCCTCCTACGAGCAGTACTTC. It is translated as CASSYSILASYEQYF.

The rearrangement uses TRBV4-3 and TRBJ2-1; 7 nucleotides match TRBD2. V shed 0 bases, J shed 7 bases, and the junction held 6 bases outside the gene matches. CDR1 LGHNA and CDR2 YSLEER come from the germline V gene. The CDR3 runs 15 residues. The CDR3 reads CASSQDPRGGNEQFF. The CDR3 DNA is TGCGCCAGCAGCCAAGATCCGAGGGGAGGGAATGAGCAGTTCTTC.

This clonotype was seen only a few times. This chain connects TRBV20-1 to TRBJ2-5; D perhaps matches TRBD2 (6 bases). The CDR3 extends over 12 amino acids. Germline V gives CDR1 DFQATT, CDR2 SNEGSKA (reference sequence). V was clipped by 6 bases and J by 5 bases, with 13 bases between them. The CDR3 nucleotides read TGCAGTGCCATCCGACGGGGGGAGACCCAGTACTTC. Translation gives CSAIRRGETQYF.

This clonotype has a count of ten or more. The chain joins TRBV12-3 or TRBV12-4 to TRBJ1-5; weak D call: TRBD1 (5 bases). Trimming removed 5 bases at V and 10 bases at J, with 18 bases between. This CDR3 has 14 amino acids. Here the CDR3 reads CASSPDGGPGPQHF. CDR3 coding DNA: TGTGCCAGCAGTCCGGACGGGGGACCGGGACCCCAGCATTTT.

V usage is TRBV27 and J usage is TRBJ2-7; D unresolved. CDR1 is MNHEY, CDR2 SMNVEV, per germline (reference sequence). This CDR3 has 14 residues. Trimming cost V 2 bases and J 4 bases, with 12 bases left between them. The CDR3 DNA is TGTGCCAGCAGTTTAAAAGGTCTGGGGTACGAGCAGTACTTC. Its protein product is CASSLKGLGYEQYF.

CDR3 bases: TGTGCCAGCACCCGGACTCGCAACACAGATACGCAGTATTTT. It is translated as CASTRTRNTDTQYF. The chain is built from TRBV28 and TRBJ2-3, with TRBD2 as a possible D gene (5 bases). Trimming cost V 7 bases and J 2 bases, with 13 bases left between them. Germline V gene lookup returns CDR1 MDHEN and CDR2 SYDVKM. The CDR3 is 14 residues long.

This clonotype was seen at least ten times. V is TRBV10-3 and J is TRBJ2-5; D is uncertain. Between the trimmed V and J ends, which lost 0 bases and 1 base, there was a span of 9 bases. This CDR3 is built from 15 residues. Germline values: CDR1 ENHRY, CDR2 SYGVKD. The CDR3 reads CAISESYASQETQYF. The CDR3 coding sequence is TGTGCCATCAGTGAGTCGTACGCCAGCCAAGAGACCCAGTACTTC.

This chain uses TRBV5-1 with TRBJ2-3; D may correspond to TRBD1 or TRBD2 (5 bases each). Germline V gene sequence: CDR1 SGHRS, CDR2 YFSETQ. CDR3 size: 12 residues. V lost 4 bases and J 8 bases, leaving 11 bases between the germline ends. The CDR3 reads CASSPTGLTQYF. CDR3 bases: TGCGCCAGCAGCCCGACGGGGCTTACGCAGTATTTT. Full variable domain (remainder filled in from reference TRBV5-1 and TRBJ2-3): KAGVTQTPRYLIKTRGQQVTLSCSPISGHRSVSWYQQTPGQGLQFLFEYFSETQRNKGNFPGRFSGRQFSNSRSEMNVSTLELGDSALYLCASSPTGLTQYFGPGTRLTVL.

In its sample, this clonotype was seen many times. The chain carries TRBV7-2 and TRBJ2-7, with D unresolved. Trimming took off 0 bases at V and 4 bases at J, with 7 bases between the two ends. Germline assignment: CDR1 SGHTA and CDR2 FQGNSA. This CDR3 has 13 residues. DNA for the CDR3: TGTGCCAGCAGCTTAGCGTTGCAATACGAGCAGTACTTC. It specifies CASSLALQYEQYF. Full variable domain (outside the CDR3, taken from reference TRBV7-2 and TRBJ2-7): GAGVSQSPSNKVTEKGKDVELRCDPISGHTALYWYRQSLGQGLEFLIYFQGNSAPDKSGLPSDRFSAERTGGSVSTLTIQRTQQEDSAVYLCASSLALQYEQYFGPGTRLTVT.

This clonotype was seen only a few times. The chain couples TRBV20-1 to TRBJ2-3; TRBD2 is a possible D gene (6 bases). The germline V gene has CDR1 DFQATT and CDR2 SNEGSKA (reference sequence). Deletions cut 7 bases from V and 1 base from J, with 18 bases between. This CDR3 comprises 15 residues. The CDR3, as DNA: TGCAGTGTTGCCCTAGCGAAAGGGGGCACAGATACGCAGTATTTT. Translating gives CSVALAKGGTDTQYF.

The CDR3 is CAISESGTPGTTGAAQYF. CDR3 DNA: TGTGCCATCAGTGAGTCGGGTACGCCCGGGACTACTGGTGCGGCCCAGTACTTC. V gene TRBV10-3 combines with J gene TRBJ2-5; 7 bases align to TRBD2. The CDR3 sequence is 18 residues long. The germline V gene has CDR1 ENHRY and CDR2 SYGVKD. V lost 0 bases, J lost 9 bases, and 19 bases stayed unmatched.